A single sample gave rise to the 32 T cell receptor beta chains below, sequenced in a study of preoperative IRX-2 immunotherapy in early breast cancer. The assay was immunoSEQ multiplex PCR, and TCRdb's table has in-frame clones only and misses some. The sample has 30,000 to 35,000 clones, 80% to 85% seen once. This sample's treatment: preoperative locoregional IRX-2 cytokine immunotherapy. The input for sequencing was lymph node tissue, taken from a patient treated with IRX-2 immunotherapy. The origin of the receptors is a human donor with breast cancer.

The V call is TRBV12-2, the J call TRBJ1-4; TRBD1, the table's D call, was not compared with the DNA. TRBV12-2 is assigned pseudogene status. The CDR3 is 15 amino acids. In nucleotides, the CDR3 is TGTGCCAGTGCGCCCCACAGGGCGCCCAATGAAAAACTGTTTTTT. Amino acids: CASAPHRAPNEKLFF.

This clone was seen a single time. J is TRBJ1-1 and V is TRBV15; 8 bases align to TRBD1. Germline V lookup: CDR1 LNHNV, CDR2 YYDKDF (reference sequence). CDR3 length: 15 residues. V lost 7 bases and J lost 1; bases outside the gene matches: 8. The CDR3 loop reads CATTSRQGWNTEAFF. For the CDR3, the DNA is TGTGCCACCACTTCCCGACAGGGGTGGAACACTGAAGCTTTCTTT.

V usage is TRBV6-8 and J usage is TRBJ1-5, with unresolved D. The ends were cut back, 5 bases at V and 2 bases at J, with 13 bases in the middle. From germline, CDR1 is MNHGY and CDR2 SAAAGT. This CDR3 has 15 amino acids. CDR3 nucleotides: TGTGCCAGCAGTCGGTTCCAACCAGGCAATCAGCCCCAGCATTTT. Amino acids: CASSRFQPGNQPQHF.

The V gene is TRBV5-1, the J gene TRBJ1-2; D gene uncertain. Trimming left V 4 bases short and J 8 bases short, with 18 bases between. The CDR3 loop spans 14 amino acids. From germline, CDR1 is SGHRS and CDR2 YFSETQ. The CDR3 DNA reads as TGCGCCAGCAGCCAAGTTGGTGGGAGCAGGGGCTACACCTTC. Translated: CASSQVGGSRGYTF.

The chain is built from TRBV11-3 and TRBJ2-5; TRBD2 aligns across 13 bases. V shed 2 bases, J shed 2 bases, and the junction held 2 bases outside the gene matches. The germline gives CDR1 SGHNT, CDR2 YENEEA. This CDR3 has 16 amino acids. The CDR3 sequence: CASSLRGLAGQETQYF. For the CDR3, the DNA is TGTGCCAGCAGCTTAAGGGGACTAGCGGGGCAAGAGACCCAGTACTTC. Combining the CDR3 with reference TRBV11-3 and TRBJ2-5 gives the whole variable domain EAGVVQSPRYKIIEKKQPVAFWCNPISGHNTLYWYLQNLGQGPELLIRYENEEAVDDSQLPKDRFSAERLKGVDSTLKIQPAELGDSAVYLCASSLRGLAGQETQYFGPGTRLLVL.

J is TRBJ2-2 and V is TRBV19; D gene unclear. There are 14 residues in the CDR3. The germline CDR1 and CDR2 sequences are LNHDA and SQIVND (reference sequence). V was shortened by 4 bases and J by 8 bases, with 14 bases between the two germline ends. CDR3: CASSTQVSGGELFF. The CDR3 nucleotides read TGTGCCAGTAGTACTCAGGTGTCCGGAGGGGAGCTGTTTTTT.

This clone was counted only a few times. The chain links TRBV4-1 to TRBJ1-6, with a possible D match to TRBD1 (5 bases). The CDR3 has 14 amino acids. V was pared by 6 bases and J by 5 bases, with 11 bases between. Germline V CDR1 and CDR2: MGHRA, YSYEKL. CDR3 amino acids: CASRRGGDNSPLHF. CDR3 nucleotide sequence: TGCGCCAGCAGAAGAGGAGGGGATAATTCACCCCTCCACTTT.

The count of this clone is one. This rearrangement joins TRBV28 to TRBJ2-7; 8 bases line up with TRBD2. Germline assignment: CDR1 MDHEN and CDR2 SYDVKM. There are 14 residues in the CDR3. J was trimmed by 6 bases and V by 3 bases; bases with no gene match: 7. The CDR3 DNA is TGTGCCAGCAGTTTTCTTGCGGGGGGTGGCGAGCAGTACTTC. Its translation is CASSFLAGGGEQYF.

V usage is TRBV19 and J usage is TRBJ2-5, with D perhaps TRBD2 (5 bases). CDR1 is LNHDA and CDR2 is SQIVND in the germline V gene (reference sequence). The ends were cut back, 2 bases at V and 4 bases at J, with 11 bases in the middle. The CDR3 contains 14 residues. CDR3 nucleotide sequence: TGTGCCAGTAGTATAAGTAGAGGGTTAGAGACCCAGTACTTC. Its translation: CASSISRGLETQYF.

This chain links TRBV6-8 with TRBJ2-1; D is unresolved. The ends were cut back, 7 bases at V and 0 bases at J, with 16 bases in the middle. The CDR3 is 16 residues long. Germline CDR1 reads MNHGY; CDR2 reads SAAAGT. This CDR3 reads CASINPPRSSYNEQFF. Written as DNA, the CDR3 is TGTGCCAGCATCAACCCCCCCCGGAGCTCCTACAATGAGCAGTTCTTC.

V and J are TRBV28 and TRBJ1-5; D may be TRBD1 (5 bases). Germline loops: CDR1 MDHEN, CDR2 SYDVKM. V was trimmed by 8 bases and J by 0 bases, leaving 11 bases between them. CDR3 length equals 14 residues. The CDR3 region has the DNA TGTGCCAGCCTTCCGGGGGTTAGCAATCAGCCCCAGCATTTT. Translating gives CASLPGVSNQPQHF.

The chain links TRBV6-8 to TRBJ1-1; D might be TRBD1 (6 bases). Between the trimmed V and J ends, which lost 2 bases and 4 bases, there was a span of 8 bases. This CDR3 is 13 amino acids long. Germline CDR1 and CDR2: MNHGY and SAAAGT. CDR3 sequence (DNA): TGTGCCAGCAGTTACGGACAGTCCACTGAAGCTTTCTTT. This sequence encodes CASSYGQSTEAFF.

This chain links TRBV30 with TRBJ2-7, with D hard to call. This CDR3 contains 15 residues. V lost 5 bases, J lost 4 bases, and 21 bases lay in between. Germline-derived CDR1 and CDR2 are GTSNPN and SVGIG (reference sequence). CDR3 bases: TGTGCCTGGGGAATAGGTCGTCGGAGCCCTTACGAGCAGTACTTC. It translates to CAWGIGRRSPYEQYF.

CDR3 sequence: CATSDRPYSNQPQHF. CDR3 in DNA: TGTGCCACCAGCGACAGGCCCTATAGCAATCAGCCCCAGCATTTT. The gene calls are TRBV15 and TRBJ1-5; D is possibly TRBD1 (6 bases). Per the germline V gene, CDR1 is LNHNV and CDR2 is YYDKDF (reference sequence). The CDR3 consists of 15 residues. V lost 5 bases and J lost 0, with 11 bases in between. Filled out from reference TRBV15 and TRBJ1-5, the complete variable domain reads DAMVIQNPRYQVTQFGKPVTLSCSQTLNHNVMYWYQQKSSQAPKLLFHYYDKDFNNEADTPDNFQSRRPNTSFCFLDIRSPGLGDTAMYLCATSDRPYSNQPQHFGDGTRLSIL.

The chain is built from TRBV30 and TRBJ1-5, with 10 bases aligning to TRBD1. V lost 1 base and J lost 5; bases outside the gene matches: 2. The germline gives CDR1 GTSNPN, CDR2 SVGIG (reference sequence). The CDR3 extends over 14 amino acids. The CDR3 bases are TGTGCCTGGAGTGCAGGGACAGGGGATCAGCCCCAGCATTTT. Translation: CAWSAGTGDQPQHF.

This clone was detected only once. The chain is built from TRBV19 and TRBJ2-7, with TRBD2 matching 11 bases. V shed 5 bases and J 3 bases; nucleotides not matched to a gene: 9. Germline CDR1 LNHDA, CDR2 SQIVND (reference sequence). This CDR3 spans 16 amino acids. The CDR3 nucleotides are TGTGCCAGTAGTCTTAGCCCTAGCGGGGGGATCTACGAGCAGTACTTC. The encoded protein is CASSLSPSGGIYEQYF.

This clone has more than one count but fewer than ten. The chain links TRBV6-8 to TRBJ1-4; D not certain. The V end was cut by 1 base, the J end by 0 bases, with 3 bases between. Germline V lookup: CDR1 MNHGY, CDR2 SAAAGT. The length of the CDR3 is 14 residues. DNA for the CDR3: TGTGCCAGCAGTTACTTAGCAACTAATGAAAAACTGTTTTTT. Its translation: CASSYLATNEKLFF.

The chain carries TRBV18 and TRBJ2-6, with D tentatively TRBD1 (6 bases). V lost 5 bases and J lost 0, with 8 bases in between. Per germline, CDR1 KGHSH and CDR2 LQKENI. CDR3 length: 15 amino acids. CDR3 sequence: CASSSDSSGANVLTF. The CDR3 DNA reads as TGTGCCAGCTCATCGGACAGCTCTGGGGCCAACGTCCTGACTTTC.

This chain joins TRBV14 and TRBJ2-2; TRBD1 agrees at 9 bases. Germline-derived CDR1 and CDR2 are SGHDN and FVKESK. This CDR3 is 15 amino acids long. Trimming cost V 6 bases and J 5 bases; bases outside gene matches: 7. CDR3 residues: CASRLQGARTGELFF. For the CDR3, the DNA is TGTGCCAGCAGATTACAGGGGGCGAGAACCGGGGAGCTGTTTTTT.

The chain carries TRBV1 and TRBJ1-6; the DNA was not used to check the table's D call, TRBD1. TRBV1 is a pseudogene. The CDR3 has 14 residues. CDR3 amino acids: CASGQEAYNSPLHF. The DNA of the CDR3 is TGCGCCAGCGGACAGGAAGCCTATAATTCACCCCTCCACTTT.

The CDR3 is CASSGSGRSYNEQFF. The CDR3 DNA reads as TGTGCCAGTAGTGGCAGCGGGAGGTCCTACAATGAGCAGTTCTTC. This rearrangement joins TRBV19 to TRBJ2-1, with 9 bases fitting TRBD2. Germline assignment: CDR1 LNHDA and CDR2 SQIVND (reference sequence). The CDR3 runs to 15 residues. V shed 5 bases and J 1 base; nucleotides not matched to a gene: 3.

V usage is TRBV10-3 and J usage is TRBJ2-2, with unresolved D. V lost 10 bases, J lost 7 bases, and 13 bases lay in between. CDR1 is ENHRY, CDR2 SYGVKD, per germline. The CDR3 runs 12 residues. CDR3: CASGRLGGELFF. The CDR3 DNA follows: TGTGCCAGCGGACGATTGGGCGGGGAGCTGTTTTTT.

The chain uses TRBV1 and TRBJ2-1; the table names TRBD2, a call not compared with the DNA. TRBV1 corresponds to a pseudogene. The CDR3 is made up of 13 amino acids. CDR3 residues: CASSQVRNNEQFF. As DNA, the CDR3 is TGCGCCAGCAGCCAAGTGCGGAACAATGAGCAGTTCTTC.

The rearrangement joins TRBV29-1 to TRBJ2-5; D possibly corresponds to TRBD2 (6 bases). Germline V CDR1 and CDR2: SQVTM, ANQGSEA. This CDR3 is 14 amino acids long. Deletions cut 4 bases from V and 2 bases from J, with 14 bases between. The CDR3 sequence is CSVGPGGIQETQYF. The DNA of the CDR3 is TGCAGCGTTGGTCCAGGAGGGATACAAGAGACCCAGTACTTC.

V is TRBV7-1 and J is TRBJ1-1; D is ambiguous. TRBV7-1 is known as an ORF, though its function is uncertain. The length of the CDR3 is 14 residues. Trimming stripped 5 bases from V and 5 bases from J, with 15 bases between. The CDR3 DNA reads TGTGCCAGCAGCCCCGGACCCTCGGGGACTGAAGCTTTCTTT. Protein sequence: CASSPGPSGTEAFF.

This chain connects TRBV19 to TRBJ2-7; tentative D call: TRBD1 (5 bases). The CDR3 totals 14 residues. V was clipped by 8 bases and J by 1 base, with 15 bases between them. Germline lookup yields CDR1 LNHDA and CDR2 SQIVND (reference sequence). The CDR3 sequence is CASRTRPGSYEQYF. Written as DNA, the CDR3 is TGTGCCAGTCGGACACGGCCTGGGTCCTACGAGCAGTACTTC.

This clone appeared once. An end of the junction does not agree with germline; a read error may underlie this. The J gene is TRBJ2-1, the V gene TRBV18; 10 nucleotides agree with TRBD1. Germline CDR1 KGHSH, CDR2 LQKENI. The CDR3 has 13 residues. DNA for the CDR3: TGTGCCAGCTCACCAATAATTGGACAGGGGGGGATCTTC. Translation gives CASSPIIGQGGIF.

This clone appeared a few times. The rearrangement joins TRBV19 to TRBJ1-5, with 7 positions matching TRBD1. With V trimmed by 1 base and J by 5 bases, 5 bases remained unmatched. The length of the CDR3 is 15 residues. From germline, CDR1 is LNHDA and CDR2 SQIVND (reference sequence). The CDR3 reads CASSIGTGFYQPQHF. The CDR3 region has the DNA TGTGCCAGTAGTATAGGGACAGGTTTCTATCAGCCCCAGCATTTT. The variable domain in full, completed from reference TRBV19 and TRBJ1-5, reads DGGITQSPKYLFRKEGQNVTLSCEQNLNHDAMYWYRQDPGQGLRLIYYSQIVNDFQKGDIAEGYSVSREKKESFPLTVTSAQKNPTAFYLCASSIGTGFYQPQHFGDGTRLSIL.

CDR3 residues: CAWSVGGTDQFF. Written as DNA, the CDR3 is TGTGCCTGGAGTGTCGGGGGAACGGACCAGTTCTTC. The rearrangement uses TRBV30 and TRBJ2-1; D might be TRBD2 (6 bases). This CDR3 contains 12 residues. V lost 0 bases to trimming and J lost 13 bases, with 13 bases between them. Germline V CDR1 and CDR2: GTSNPN, SVGIG (reference sequence).

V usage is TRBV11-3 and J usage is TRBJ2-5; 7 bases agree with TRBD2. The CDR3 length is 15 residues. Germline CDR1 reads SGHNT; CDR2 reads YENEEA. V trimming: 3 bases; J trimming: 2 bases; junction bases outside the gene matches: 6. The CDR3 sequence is CASSLDPSGQETQYF. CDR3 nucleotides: TGTGCCAGCAGCTTGGACCCTAGCGGACAAGAGACCCAGTACTTC.

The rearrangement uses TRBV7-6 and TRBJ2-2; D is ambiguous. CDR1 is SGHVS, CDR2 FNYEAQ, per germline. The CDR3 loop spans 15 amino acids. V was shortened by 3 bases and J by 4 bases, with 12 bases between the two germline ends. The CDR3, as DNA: TGTGCCAGCAGCTTGGCCCGTGGAGCCACCGGGGAGCTGTTTTTT. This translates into CASSLARGATGELFF.

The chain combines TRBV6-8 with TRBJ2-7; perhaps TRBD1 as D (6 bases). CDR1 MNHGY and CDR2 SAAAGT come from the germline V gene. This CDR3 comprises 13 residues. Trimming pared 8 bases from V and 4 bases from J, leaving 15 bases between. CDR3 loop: CASSHTGPYEQYF. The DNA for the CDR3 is TGTGCCAGCTCCCACACAGGGCCTTACGAGCAGTACTTC.